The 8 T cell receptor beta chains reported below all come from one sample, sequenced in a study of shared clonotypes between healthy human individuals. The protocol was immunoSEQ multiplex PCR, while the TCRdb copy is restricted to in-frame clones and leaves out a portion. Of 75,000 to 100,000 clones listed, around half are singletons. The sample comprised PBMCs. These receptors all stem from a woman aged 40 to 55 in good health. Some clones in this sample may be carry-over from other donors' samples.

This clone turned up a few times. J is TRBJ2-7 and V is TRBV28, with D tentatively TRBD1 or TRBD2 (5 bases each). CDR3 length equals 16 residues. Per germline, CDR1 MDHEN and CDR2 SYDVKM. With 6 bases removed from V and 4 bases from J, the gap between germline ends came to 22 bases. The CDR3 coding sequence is TGTGCCAGCAGGACCGTGGGGGTTTTCGTCTCTTACGAGCAGTACTTC. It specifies CASRTVGVFVSYEQYF.

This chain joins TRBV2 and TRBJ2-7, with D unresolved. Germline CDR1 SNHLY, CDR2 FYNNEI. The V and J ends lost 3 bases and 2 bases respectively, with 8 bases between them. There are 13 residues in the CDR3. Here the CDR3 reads CASSDSIPYEQYF. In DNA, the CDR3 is TGTGCCAGCAGTGATAGCATTCCCTACGAGCAGTACTTC.

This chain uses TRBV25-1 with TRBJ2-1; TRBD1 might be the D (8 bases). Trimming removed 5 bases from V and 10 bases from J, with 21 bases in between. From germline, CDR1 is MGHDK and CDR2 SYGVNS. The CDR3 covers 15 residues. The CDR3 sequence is CASSPPAQGGREQFF. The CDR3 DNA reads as TGTGCCAGCAGTCCCCCCGCACAGGGGGGGAGGGAGCAGTTCTTC. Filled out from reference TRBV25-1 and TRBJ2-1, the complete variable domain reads EADIYQTPRYLVIGTGKKITLECSQTMGHDKMYWYQQDPGMELHLIHYSYGVNSTEKGDLSSESTVSRIRTEHFPLTLESARPSHTSQYLCASSPPAQGGREQFFGPGTRLTVL.

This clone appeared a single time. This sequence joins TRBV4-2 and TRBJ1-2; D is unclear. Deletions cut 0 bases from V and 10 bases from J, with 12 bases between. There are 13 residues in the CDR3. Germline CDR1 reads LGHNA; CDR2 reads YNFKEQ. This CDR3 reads CASSQETRVFYTF. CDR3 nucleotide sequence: TGTGCCAGCAGCCAAGAAACTCGGGTCTTCTACACCTTC.

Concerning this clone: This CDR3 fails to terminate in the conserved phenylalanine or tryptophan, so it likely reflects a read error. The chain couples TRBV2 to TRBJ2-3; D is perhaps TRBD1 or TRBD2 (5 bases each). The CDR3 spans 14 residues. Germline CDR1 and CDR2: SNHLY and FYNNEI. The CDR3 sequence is CGVGDLLSTDTQYL. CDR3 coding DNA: TGTGGCGTCGGGGACCTACTGAGCACAGATACGCAGTATCTT.

In nucleotides, the CDR3 is TGCAGCGTTGCTGGGACAGCCTCCTACGAGCAGTACTTC. Translation: CSVAGTASYEQYF. V gene TRBV29-1 combines with J gene TRBJ2-7; 7 bases agree with TRBD1. This CDR3 is 13 amino acids long. Germline V CDR1 and CDR2: SQVTM, ANQGSEA. The trim removed 4 bases at V and 0 bases at J, leaving 3 bases unmatched.

The CDR3 DNA reads as TGTGCAAGTCGGTCCCGAGGGTCCGGAAACACCATATATTTT. Its protein product is CASRSRGSGNTIYF. The chain links TRBV12-2 to TRBJ1-3. TRBV12-2 is a listed pseudogene. CDR3 length equals 14 residues.

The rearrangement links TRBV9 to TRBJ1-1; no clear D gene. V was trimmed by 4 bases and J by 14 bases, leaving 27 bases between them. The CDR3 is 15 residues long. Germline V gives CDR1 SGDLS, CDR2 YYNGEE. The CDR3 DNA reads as TGTGCCAGCAGCCCTCGCCCCGGGCTGAACACCGGAGCCTTCTTT. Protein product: CASSPRPGLNTGAFF. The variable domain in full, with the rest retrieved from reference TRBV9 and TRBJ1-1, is DSGVTQTPKHLITATGQRVTLRCSPRSGDLSVYWYQQSLDQGLQFLIQYYNGEERAKGNILERFSAQQFPDLHSELNLSSLELGDSALYFCASSPRPGLNTGAFFGQGTRLTVV.